This entry lists 18 T cell receptor beta chains sequenced from one sample in a study of blood T cell repertoires in COVID-19. Repertoires were generated with immunoSEQ multiplex PCR, while TCRdb's copy carries only in-frame clones and drops some. The sample lists tens of thousands of clones, around 84% seen once, with over 9% in the top ten. Material for sequencing was peripheral blood. The receptor set was obtained from a human donor in a cohort sampled during active COVID-19.

This chain joins TRBV28 and TRBJ1-1; the match to TRBD1 covers 7 bases. CDR1 and CDR2 (germline): MDHEN, SYDVKM. Germline trimming cut 6 bases from V and 4 bases from J; bases unmatched to any gene: 5. The CDR3 runs to 13 residues. DNA of the CDR3: TGTGCCAGCAGCCCCCCAGGGGGCACTGAAGCTTTCTTT. This encodes CASSPPGGTEAFF.

This clone was detected once. The gene calls are TRBV5-6 and TRBJ2-2; 13 bases are shared with TRBD2. The CDR3 has 16 amino acids. V shed 10 bases and J 6 bases; nucleotides not matched to a gene: 12. Per germline, CDR1 SGHDT and CDR2 YYEEEE. The DNA of the CDR3 is TGTGCCCGACCGGGACTAGCGGGACTACGGCCCGGGGAGCTGTTTTTT. Its translation: CARPGLAGLRPGELFF.

This chain uses TRBV11-2 with TRBJ1-2, with a tentative D call TRBD1 (5 bases). Trimming left V 0 bases short and J 5 bases short, with 16 bases between. Per germline, CDR1 SGHAT and CDR2 FQNNGV. The length of the CDR3 is 16 residues. The DNA for the CDR3 is TGTGCCAGCAGCTTAGATCCCAGGGACTCTTTTTATGGCTACACCTTC. Residues: CASSLDPRDSFYGYTF.

The chain has TRBV6-5 and TRBJ2-7; D may be TRBD2 (7 bases). The V end lost 2 bases, the J end lost 7 bases, and 18 bases lay between the germline ends. The CDR3 is 15 amino acids. Germline V CDR1 and CDR2: MNHEY, SVGAGI. The CDR3 reads CASSYLYGGRGEQYF. The DNA for the CDR3 is TGTGCCAGCAGTTACCTGTACGGGGGGCGTGGGGAGCAGTACTTC.

This clone occurred once. The chain links TRBV5-1 to TRBJ1-2; D unclear. This CDR3 comprises 13 residues. Germline V gene sequence: CDR1 SGHRS, CDR2 YFSETQ. Between the trimmed V and J ends, which lost 2 bases and 0 bases, there was a span of 5 bases. The CDR3 nucleotides are TGCGCCAGCAGCTTATCCACTAACTATGGCTACACCTTC. Protein product: CASSLSTNYGYTF.

The chain is built from TRBV5-5 and TRBJ2-1; 10 positions agree with TRBD1. The length of the CDR3 is 14 residues. V was pared by 3 bases and J by 9 bases, with 6 bases of the junction left unmatched. Germline assignment: CDR1 SGHKS and CDR2 YYEKEE (reference sequence). This chain's CDR3 is CASSWTGGTGEQFF. In DNA form, the CDR3 reads TGTGCCAGCAGCTGGACAGGGGGTACGGGTGAGCAGTTCTTC.

V gene TRBV18 combines with J gene TRBJ2-1, with TRBD1 identical over 10 bases. V was clipped by 6 bases and J by 2 bases; unmatched bases: 19. The CDR3 has 20 residues. Germline CDR1 reads KGHSH; CDR2 reads LQKENI. The chain's CDR3 is CASSPGTGESLSPPYNEQFF. Here the CDR3 DNA reads TGTGCCAGCTCCCCAGGGACAGGGGAGAGCCTATCCCCACCCTACAATGAGCAGTTCTTC.

This chain uses TRBV5-1 with TRBJ1-2; TRBD1 is a possible D gene (5 bases). The CDR3 has 16 residues. The germline V gene has CDR1 SGHRS and CDR2 YFSETQ. The V end was cut by 1 base, the J end by 0 bases, with 13 bases between. CDR3 nucleotides: TGCGCCAGCAGCTTGCCCGGGGGGAAAGCTAACTATGGCTACACCTTC. Protein: CASSLPGGKANYGYTF.

The V gene is TRBV7-2, the J gene TRBJ2-7; the D gene is possibly TRBD1 (5 bases). Between the trimmed V and J ends, which lost 7 bases and 2 bases, there was a span of 15 bases. Germline V lookup: CDR1 SGHTA, CDR2 FQGNSA. This CDR3 comprises 14 residues. The CDR3 is CASTLPDRPYEQYF. Written as DNA, the CDR3 is TGTGCCAGCACCCTGCCCGACAGACCCTACGAGCAGTACTTC.

The gene calls are TRBV4-1 and TRBJ2-7; D remains ambiguous. The V gene's germline CDR1 is MGHRA and CDR2 YSYEKL. V lost 2 bases, J lost 6 bases, and 5 bases lay in between. The CDR3 consists of 11 residues. This CDR3 reads CASSQNGEQYF. The DNA of the CDR3 is TGCGCCAGCAGCCAAAACGGCGAGCAGTACTTC.

The CDR3 nucleotides are TGTGCCAGCAGCTCCTCCCGAAAGGTCGGGAAGAATAATTCACCCCTCCACTTT. It encodes CASSSSRKVGKNNSPLHF. J is TRBJ1-6 and V is TRBV13; D is ambiguous. The V gene's germline CDR1 is PRHDT and CDR2 FYEKMQ (reference sequence). V lost 4 bases, J lost 5 bases, and 21 bases lay in between. CDR3 size: 18 residues. Looking up the rest from reference TRBV13 and TRBJ1-6 gives the full variable domain: AAGVIQSPRHLIKEKRETATLKCYPIPRHDTVYWYQQGPGQDPQFLISFYEKMQSDKGSIPDRFSAQQFSDYHSELNMSSLELGDSALYFCASSSSRKVGKNNSPLHFGNGTRLTVT.

The rearrangement uses TRBV7-9 and TRBJ2-7; 8 bases align to TRBD1. V was pared by 2 bases and J by 5 bases, with 2 bases of the junction left unmatched. This CDR3 comprises 13 residues. The germline V gene encodes CDR1 SEHNR and CDR2 FQNEAQ (reference sequence). The CDR3 sequence is CASSLRQGNEQYF. DNA for the CDR3: TGTGCCAGCAGCTTACGACAGGGGAACGAGCAGTACTTC. The full variable domain, its missing parts supplied by reference TRBV7-9 and TRBJ2-7, is DTGVSQNPRHKITKRGQNVTFRCDPISEHNRLYWYRQTLGQGPEFLTYFQNEAQLEKSRLLSDRFSAERPKGSFSTLEIQRTEQGDSAMYLCASSLRQGNEQYFGPGTRLTVT.

The chain uses TRBV7-6 and TRBJ2-1; D remains ambiguous. V lost 1 base to trimming and J lost 2 bases, with 9 bases between them. CDR3 length: 15 residues. Germline assignment: CDR1 SGHVS and CDR2 FNYEAQ. CDR3 in DNA: TGTGCCAGCAGCTTAGAGCACTACCCCTACAATGAGCAGTTCTTC. The encoded protein is CASSLEHYPYNEQFF.

The rearrangement uses TRBV4-1 and TRBJ1-2; 7 bases align to TRBD1. V shed 0 bases, J shed 8 bases, and the junction held 9 bases outside the gene matches. The CDR3 length is 15 residues. Germline loops: CDR1 MGHRA, CDR2 YSYEKL. This CDR3 reads CASSQEQGRLEGYTF. CDR3 coding DNA: TGCGCCAGCAGCCAAGAACAGGGGCGCCTCGAAGGCTACACCTTC.

This clone was detected a few times. The chain links TRBV5-4 to TRBJ1-2; maybe TRBD1 (5 bases). The V end was cut by 10 bases, the J end by 3 bases, with 16 bases between. CDR3 size: 13 residues. CDR1 and CDR2 from the germline V gene are SGHNT and YYREEE (reference sequence). The CDR3 sequence: CALSGTGYYGYTF. The CDR3, as DNA: TGTGCCCTGAGCGGGACGGGGTACTATGGCTACACCTTC.

This chain joins TRBV2 and TRBJ2-1; unclear D gene. The germline gives CDR1 SNHLY, CDR2 FYNNEI. This CDR3 comprises 14 residues. Deletions cut 4 bases from V and 7 bases from J, with 14 bases between. CDR3 region: CASSVNRALNEQFF. The CDR3 DNA reads as TGTGCCAGCAGTGTTAACAGAGCATTGAATGAGCAGTTCTTC. Full variable domain (missing parts from reference TRBV2 and TRBJ2-1): EPEVTQTPSHQVTQMGQEVILRCVPISNHLYFYWYRQILGQKVEFLVSFYNNEISEKSEIFDDQFSVERPDGSNFTLKIRSTKLEDSAMYFCASSVNRALNEQFFGPGTRLTVL.

The rearrangement links TRBV6-5 to TRBJ2-5; a possible D gene is TRBD1 (5 bases). V was shortened by 0 bases and J by 5 bases, with 13 bases between the two germline ends. The CDR3 covers 15 residues. CDR1 is MNHEY and CDR2 is SVGAGI in the germline V gene. CDR3 bases: TGTGCCAGCAGTTACTCGGTGCAGGGCTGGGAGACCCAGTACTTC. Protein product: CASSYSVQGWETQYF.

This chain connects TRBV7-8 to TRBJ1-1; maybe TRBD1 (6 bases). V was cut by 2 bases and J by 4 bases, with 20 bases left in between. Germline loops: CDR1 SGHVS, CDR2 FQNEAQ. The CDR3 runs to 17 residues. The CDR3, as DNA: TGTGCCAGCAGCTTATTAGCCCAGGGGCAGGGCATCACTGAAGCTTTCTTT. It encodes CASSLLAQGQGITEAFF.